Sequencing of this T cell receptor beta chain was carried out in a study of CD8 T cells in Susac syndrome (dated by TCRdb to between 2019 and 2020). Study-level background: Repertoire sequencing was used to test whether CD8+ T cell activation and differentiation in Susac syndrome was antigen driven. Clonality of the CD8+ T cell repertoire was compared between about a dozen healthy donors, 14 Susac syndrome patients and around 16 multiple sclerosis patients. Results the study describes overall, beyond this receptor: The number of individuals in the TCR sequencing and HLA analysis was acknowledged as relatively small.

RNA was extracted with the RNeasy kit and roughly 0.45 to 1 ug was reverse transcribed using random hexamers. TCR beta CDR3 regions were amplified with the immunoSEQ multiplex PCR assay covering 54 Vbeta and 13 Jbeta segments. PCR amplification bias was corrected using a synthetic template baseline for primer optimization and computational correction. The source study handled its data this way. Only productive sequences were kept, with reads annotated to V, D and J genes according to IMGT and analyzed in immunoSEQ Analyzer. Clonality was computed as one minus Shannon entropy normalized by log2 of the number of productive unique sequences. For each patient and control, public and private clones were evaluated within the 100 most prevalent clones. Susac-specific clones were defined as absent from healthy and MS cohorts, 1052 published viral clones and other ImmuneACCESS disease sequences. TCRdb reanalyzed the raw reads on its own, using fastp at Q25 for trimming and MiXCR for clone calling, and kept in-frame beta chains. Merged by CDR3 protein, the rows form single entries marked with the most common genes and DNA. These V and J calls are TCRdb output, not the study's own analysis. The sample has more than 200,000 distinct CDR3 sequences on record, approximately 90% of them singletons. The top ten clones comprise about 0.12% of the sample.

Peripheral blood CD8+ and CD4+ T cells from healthy donors, Susac syndrome patients and multiple sclerosis patients were profiled by high-throughput TCR beta sequencing. The multiple sclerosis controls were treatment-naive patients who had stable or active relapsing-remitting disease and met the revised McDonald criteria. Bulk CD8+ and CD4+ T cells were purified magnetically by negative isolation, whereas CD8+ TEMRA cells were enriched by FACS. Blood was drawn into EDTA tubes, processed within 24 hours, and PBMCs were isolated by density gradient centrifugation. PBMCs destined for TCR sequencing were cryopreserved in liquid nitrogen and later thawed in a 37 °C water bath. The sorted or isolated CD4+, CD8+ and CD8+ TEMRA cells had a purity of 90% or higher. Concerning this clonotype: No antigen is known for it. No base quality information exists; no much larger clone differs at one position.

The CDR3 runs 15 residues from the cysteine to the phenylalanine. Of all the DNA, just the CDR3 is kept, 45 bases in frame from base 1. The germline V gene (reference sequence) gives CDR1 as PRHDT and CDR2 as FYEKMQ. The junction shows trimming of 5 bases on V and 8 bases on J, and the gene matches do not reach 9 bases of it. The TCR comes from a human donor with multiple sclerosis. Sequenced sample: CD8+ T cells from PBMCs. The rearranged chain carries TRBV13 and TRBJ2-1; 10 bases in between match TRBD2. DNA sequence: TGTGCCAGCAGCCCCCGACTAGCGGGTGCCGATGAGCAGTTCTTC. It is translated as CASSPRLAGADEQFF.